This note documents a single TCR beta chain sequence. Its antigen remains unidentified. The sample comes from a study of immune evolution from preneoplasia to lung adenocarcinoma. Between the mid-2010s and the late 2010s, patients underwent resection in Japan or China. Histologic diagnosis was independently verified by two lung pathologists. Sequenced by immunoSEQ multiplex PCR; TCRdb stores in-frame clones only, minus some. The sample lists about 5,800 clones, 70% to 80% occurring once. Germline CDR1 and CDR2: MNHEY and SVGAGI. CDR3 length equals 16 residues. Trimming took 0 bases from V and 9 from J; bases not matched to a gene: 4. Study results and caveats: Clonality was highest in normal lung, lower in later-stage lesions apparently. From normal lung to invasive adenocarcinoma, top clone frequencies appeared to decrease.

This clonotype was sampled from a person in their sixties or seventies with lung adenocarcinoma. The sequencing input was FFPE adjacent normal lung tissue. V and J are TRBV6-5 and TRBJ2-1; TRBD2 matches at 14 bases. The CDR3 reads CASSYSTSGGAFEQFF. The CDR3 DNA sequence: TGTGCCAGCAGTTACTCGACTAGCGGGGGGGCGTTTGAGCAGTTCTTC.